The rows below give T cell receptor beta chains drawn from one sample of a study of T cell repertoires in cytomegalovirus infection. In TCRdb, the reads were re-called with MiXCR into one record per CDR3 protein. The sample has 750,000 to 900,000 distinct CDR3 sequences, roughly 29% seen once. The antigens of these receptors remain unknown. This material consisted of cultured CD8+ T cells from PBMCs, taken from culture after CMV antigen stimulation. These receptors originate from a human donor in good health (CMV status not recorded). Some clones in this sample may be carry-over from other donors' samples. Both conserved end residues are part of each CDR3. A D gene is named only where the DNA matches it firmly. Only part of the rows carry a size: once, few, many, or a class if the clone is expanded.

cdr3_nt	cdr3_aa	clone_size	cdr3_length	j_call	v_call	d_call
TGTGCCAGTAGTATACCGACTACCTCCTACAATGAGCAGTTCTTC	CASSIPTTSYNEQFF	few	15	TRBJ2-1	TRBV19	.
TGTGCCAGCAGTTTTGTCGAAACCGGGGAGCTGTTTTTT	CASSFVETGELFF	.	13	TRBJ2-2	TRBV6-2/TRBV6-3	.
TGTGCCAGCCACCTTCCTTTAGGCAACCTCAGGACCGGGGAGCTGTTTTTT	CASHLPLGNLRTGELFF	few	17	TRBJ2-2	TRBV7-9	.
TGTGCCAGCAGCTTAGGATCGCGGGGGCCCTCCTACGAGCAGTACTTC	CASSLGSRGPSYEQYF	.	16	TRBJ2-7	TRBV13	.
TGTGCCAGCAGCTTAGTGTTTGGGGGAGGGACAGGGGGAGATCAGCCCCAGCATTTT	CASSLVFGGGTGGDQPQHF	.	19	TRBJ1-5	TRBV7-9	TRBD1
TGCGCCAGCAGCCAAGATGGAACGGGGGGGCCCCACAATGAGCAGTTCTTC	CASSQDGTGGPHNEQFF	.	17	TRBJ2-1	TRBV4-3	TRBD2
TGTGCCAGCAGCGTGGATCCCGGGACAGGGTCCGGGGAGCTGTTTTTT	CASSVDPGTGSGELFF	.	16	TRBJ2-2	TRBV9	TRBD1
TGTGCCAGTACCCTCCGTGGGGGGGTACATGGCTACACCTTC	CASTLRGGVHGYTF	.	14	TRBJ1-2	TRBV19	.
TGTGCCAGCAGCTTAGAACTAGCGGAGCAAGAGACCCAGTACTTC	CASSLELAEQETQYF	few	15	TRBJ2-5	TRBV7-8	TRBD2
TGTGCCAGCAGTTTAGGCCTCGGGACATCCCATGAGCAGCTCTTC	CASSLGLGTSHEQLF	once	15	TRBJ2-1	TRBV12-3/TRBV12-4	.
TGTGCCAGCAGCCTTGGGCGGGACCCAGAGACCCAGTACTTC	CASSLGRDPETQYF	.	14	TRBJ2-5	TRBV13	.
TGTGCCAGCAGTTTATTCCCCACCAATCAGCCCCAGCATTTT	CASSLFPTNQPQHF	.	14	TRBJ1-5	TRBV27	.
TGTGCCAGCAGTTTATACAGGGGTTCAGCACCCCTCCACTTT	CASSLYRGSAPLHF	.	14	TRBJ1-6	TRBV28	TRBD1
TGTGCCAGCAGCTTGGCGGTCCTGGGCTACACCTTC	CASSLAVLGYTF	.	12	TRBJ1-2	TRBV7-9	.
TGTGCCAGCCGTTCCGGGACAGAGGGCCCCTACGAGCAGTACTTC	CASRSGTEGPYEQYF	few	15	TRBJ2-7	TRBV7-2	TRBD1
TGTGCCGCCCCACTGAAAGGGGGCGATTCGCCCGGTACTGAAGCTTTCTTT	CAAPLKGGDSPGTEAFF	few	17	TRBJ1-1	TRBV6-1	TRBD1
TGTGCCAGCAGTGAAGCGGCTTGGGACAGGGGGAATTCACCCCTCCACTTT	CASSEAAWDRGNSPLHF	few	17	TRBJ1-6	TRBV2	TRBD1
TGTGCCAGCAGCTCTGTGGGGTTCGAGCAGTACTTC	CASSSVGFEQYF	.	12	TRBJ2-7	TRBV7-6	.
TGCAGCGCTCTGGACCCCGGAGGGGTATCTAACTATGGCTACACCTTC	CSALDPGGVSNYGYTF	.	16	TRBJ1-2	TRBV20-1	.
TGTGCCAGCACCGCCACGAGGGAATCTCCCAATGAGCAGTTCTTC	CASTATRESPNEQFF	few	15	TRBJ2-1	TRBV7-9	.
TGTGCCAGCAGGGCAGGGGAGGCAGATACGCAGTATTTT	CASRAGEADTQYF	few	13	TRBJ2-3	TRBV7-9	.
TGTGCCAGCAGTTACTCCGGGACTAGCGGGGGGTCCTACAATGAGCAGTTCTTC	CASSYSGTSGGSYNEQFF	.	18	TRBJ2-1	TRBV6-5	TRBD2
TGTGCCAGCAGCTTGGTCTATCCGGGGGACACTGAAGCTTTCTTT	CASSLVYPGDTEAFF	.	15	TRBJ1-1	TRBV5-6	.
TGTGCCAGCAGCTGGGACAGCTCCTACGAGCAGTACTTC	CASSWDSSYEQYF	medium-sized	13	TRBJ2-7	TRBV7-9	TRBD1
TGTGCCAGTAGTATTGGTTGGAGTGAGCAGTTCTTC	CASSIGWSEQFF	.	12	TRBJ2-1	TRBV19	.
TGCGCCAGCAGCCAAGATCTCGGGGGCCGGCTAGGTAGTGGCTACACCTTC	CASSQDLGGRLGSGYTF	.	17	TRBJ1-2	TRBV4-1	.
TGTGCCAGCAGTGGGGCCCTTGGACTAGCGGGGGCCTCCTACAATGAGCAGTTCTTC	CASSGALGLAGASYNEQFF	.	19	TRBJ2-1	TRBV5-4	TRBD2
TGCGCCAGCAGCCAAGTAGTCTTAGCGGGACAGGACTATTCTTATGAGCAGTTCTTC	CASSQVVLAGQDYSYEQFF	.	19	TRBJ2-1	TRBV4-3	.
TGTGCCAGCAGCCCTGACAGGGAAGCCCCCTATGGCTACACCTTC	CASSPDREAPYGYTF	.	15	TRBJ1-2	TRBV5-4	TRBD1
TGCGCCAGCAGCCAAGGAAGGGTCAGAGCGAACACTGAAGCTTTCTTT	CASSQGRVRANTEAFF	few	16	TRBJ1-1	TRBV4-3	.
TGCGCCAGCAGCCAAGTGGGGGGCAGCCGGGAGACCCAGTACTTC	CASSQVGGSRETQYF	.	15	TRBJ2-5	TRBV4-3	.